Presented here are 5 T cell receptor beta chains from one specimen sequenced in a study of T cells in Graves' hyperthyroidism and ophthalmopathy. There were TCR beta CDR3 regions amplified from RNA transcripts. Initially, a first-round RT-PCR of the TCR CDR3 employed the HTBI primer set. TCRdb processed the multiplex PCR reads anew with MiXCR; each CDR3 protein has one entry. The sample lists about 660,000 distinct CDR3 sequences, over 40% occurring once. Source material: peripheral blood or thyroid tissue (not recorded which). The receptors originated from an adult man with Graves' disease, either hyperthyroidism or ophthalmopathy (not recorded which).

At least ten counts were recorded for this clonotype. The chain recombines TRBV10-2 with TRBJ1-2; D perhaps matches TRBD1 (6 bases). Germline V gene sequence: CDR1 WSHSY, CDR2 SAAADI. This CDR3 is built from 14 residues. Trimming took 3 bases from V and 6 from J, leaving 14 bases between them. Written as DNA, the CDR3 is TGCGCCAGCAGTGAACACGGCAGGGGACATGGCTACACCTTC. It is translated as CASSEHGRGHGYTF.

This clonotype has more than one count but fewer than ten. The V call is TRBV5-1, the J call TRBJ1-5, with D possibly being TRBD1 (6 bases). Germline values: CDR1 SGHRS, CDR2 YFSETQ. CDR3 size: 15 residues. Trimming left V 3 bases short and J 3 bases short, with 13 bases between. CDR3 amino acids: CASSYSGQYNQPQHF. CDR3 sequence (DNA): TGCGCCAGCAGCTACTCAGGACAGTACAATCAGCCCCAGCATTTT.

As to this clonotype: One end of the junction is discordant with germline, which a read error may explain. The chain employs TRBV25-1 and TRBJ1-1; 7 bases match TRBD1. The CDR3 runs 14 residues. CDR1 is MGHDK, CDR2 SYGVNS, per germline. CDR3 sequence (DNA): TGTGCCAGCAGACTACAGGGGTACGACACTGAACCTTTCTTT. Translation gives CASRLQGYDTEPFF.

The chain is built from TRBV12-3 or TRBV12-4 and TRBJ1-1; 7 nucleotides agree with TRBD1. The length of the CDR3 is 15 residues. V lost 6 bases, J lost 0 bases, and 7 bases stayed unmatched. CDR3 sequence reads: CASSRPQGVNTEAFF. CDR3 DNA sequence: TGTGCCAGCAGCCGTCCCCAGGGGGTGAACACTGAAGCTTTCTTT.

The V and J genes are TRBV20-1 and TRBJ1-1, with 7 bases fitting TRBD1. This CDR3 is built from 13 residues. CDR1 and CDR2 from the germline V gene are DFQATT and SNEGSKA (reference sequence). J was trimmed by 4 bases and V by 5 bases; bases with no gene match: 7. The CDR3 loop reads CSADREVATEAFF. Here the CDR3 DNA reads TGCAGTGCTGACAGGGAGGTGGCCACTGAAGCTTTCTTT.